This T cell receptor (beta chain) was identified in a study of PD-L1 blockade in urothelial cancer. From germline, CDR1 is LGHNT and CDR2 FRNRAP. Trimming took 0 bases from V and 2 from J; bases not matched to a gene: 6. The CDR3 sequence is 16 residues long. Profiling relied on immunoSEQ multiplex PCR, and the TCRdb table lists in-frame clones only, not all of them. The repertoire consists of 30,000 to 40,000 clones, with around four fifths occurring once and the leading ten covering roughly 15%. Sample time point: pretreatment peripheral blood. The chain is built from TRBV12-5 and TRBJ2-5; 7 nucleotides line up with TRBD1. The clonotype comes from a man older than 75 with urothelial cancer. The specimen was PBMCs, collected around atezolizumab (anti-PD-L1) treatment. This CDR3 is CASGLVKGDRQETQYF. The CDR3 DNA reads TGTGCTAGTGGTTTGGTAAAGGGGGACAGACAAGAGACCCAGTACTTC.